Described below is a single T cell receptor (beta chain) sequence and its context. Antigen unknown. The data stem from a study of cytomegalovirus exposure and HLA in healthy donors. Study conclusions and caveats: High specificity and sensitivity for cytomegalovirus status were reported for the classifier.

60 Vbeta and 13 Jbeta primers were used in PCR. Clones were sequenced by immunoSEQ multiplex PCR, and TCRdb holds only the in-frame ones, with some missing. The data hold about 130,000 clones, with less than 85% observed a single time. The CDR3 runs 16 residues. The receptor comes from a female donor in good health and CMV-seronegative. The rearrangement uses TRBV12-1 and TRBJ2-7; the table's D call, TRBD2, was not checked against the DNA. TRBV12-1 is a listed pseudogene. Material: PBMCs. Here the CDR3 reads CASSVQSRGGSYEQYF. The CDR3 nucleotides are TGTGCCAGCAGCGTCCAGAGCAGGGGAGGGTCCTACGAGCAGTACTTC.